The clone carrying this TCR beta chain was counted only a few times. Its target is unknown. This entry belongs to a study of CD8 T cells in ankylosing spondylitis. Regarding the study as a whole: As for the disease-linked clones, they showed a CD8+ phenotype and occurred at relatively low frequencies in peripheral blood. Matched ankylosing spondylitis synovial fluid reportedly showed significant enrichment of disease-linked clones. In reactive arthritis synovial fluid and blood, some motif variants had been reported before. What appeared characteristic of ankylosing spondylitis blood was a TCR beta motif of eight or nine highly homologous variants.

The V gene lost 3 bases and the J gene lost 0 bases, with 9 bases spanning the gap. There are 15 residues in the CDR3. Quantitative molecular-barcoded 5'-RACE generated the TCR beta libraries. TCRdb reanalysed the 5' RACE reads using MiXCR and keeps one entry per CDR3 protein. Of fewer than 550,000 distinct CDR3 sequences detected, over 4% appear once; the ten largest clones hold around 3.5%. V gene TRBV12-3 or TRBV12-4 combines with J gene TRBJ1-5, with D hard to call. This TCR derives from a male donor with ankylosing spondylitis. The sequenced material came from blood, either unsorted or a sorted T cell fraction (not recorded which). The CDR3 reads CASSFRSHSNQPQHF. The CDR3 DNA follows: TGTGCCAGCAGTTTTCGTTCGCATAGCAATCAGCCCCAGCATTTT.